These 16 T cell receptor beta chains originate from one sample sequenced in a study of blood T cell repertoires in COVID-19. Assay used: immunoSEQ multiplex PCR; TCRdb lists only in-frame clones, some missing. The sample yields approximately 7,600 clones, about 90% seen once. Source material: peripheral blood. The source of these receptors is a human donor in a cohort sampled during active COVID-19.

The CDR3 DNA follows: TGTGCCAGCAGCAGTGCGGACAGCAACACTGAAGCTTTCTTT. This codes for CASSSADSNTEAFF. The rearrangement uses TRBV9 and TRBJ1-1, with D possibly being TRBD1 (6 bases). With 4 bases removed from V and 2 bases from J, the gap between germline ends came to 12 bases. The CDR3 has 14 amino acids. Germline V gene sequence: CDR1 SGDLS, CDR2 YYNGEE. Together with reference TRBV9 and TRBJ1-1, the CDR3 gives the full variable domain: DSGVTQTPKHLITATGQRVTLRCSPRSGDLSVYWYQQSLDQGLQFLIQYYNGEERAKGNILERFSAQQFPDLHSELNLSSLELGDSALYFCASSSADSNTEAFFGQGTRLTVV.

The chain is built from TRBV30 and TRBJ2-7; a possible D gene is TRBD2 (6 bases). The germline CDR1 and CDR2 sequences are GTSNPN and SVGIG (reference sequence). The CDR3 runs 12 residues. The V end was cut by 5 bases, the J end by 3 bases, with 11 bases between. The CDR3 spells CAWGLGGYEQYF. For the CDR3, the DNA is TGTGCCTGGGGATTGGGGGGCTACGAGCAGTACTTC.

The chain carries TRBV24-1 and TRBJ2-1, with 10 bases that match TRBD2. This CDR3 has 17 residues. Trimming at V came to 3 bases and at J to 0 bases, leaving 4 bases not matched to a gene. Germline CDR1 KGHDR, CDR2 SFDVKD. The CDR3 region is CATSDPTSGVSYNEQFF. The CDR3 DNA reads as TGTGCCACCAGTGATCCTACTAGCGGGGTCTCCTACAATGAGCAGTTCTTC.

The CDR3 reads CASSAGGRGSFGEQFF. CDR3 nucleotide sequence: TGTGCCAGCAGCGCTGGAGGTAGGGGGTCCTTTGGGGAGCAGTTCTTC. The chain recombines TRBV11-3 with TRBJ2-1; D may be TRBD1 (6 bases). Germline V gene data show CDR1 as SGHNT and CDR2 as YENEEA. Trimming took off 5 bases at V and 10 bases at J, with 24 bases between the two ends. The CDR3 consists of 16 residues.

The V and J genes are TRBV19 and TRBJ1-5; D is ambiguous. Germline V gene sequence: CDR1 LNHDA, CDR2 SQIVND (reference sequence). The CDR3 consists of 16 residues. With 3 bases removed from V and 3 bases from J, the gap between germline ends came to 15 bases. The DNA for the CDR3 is TGTGCCAGTAGTATCGGTCTCCAGGCTTTCAATCAGCCCCAGCATTTT. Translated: CASSIGLQAFNQPQHF.

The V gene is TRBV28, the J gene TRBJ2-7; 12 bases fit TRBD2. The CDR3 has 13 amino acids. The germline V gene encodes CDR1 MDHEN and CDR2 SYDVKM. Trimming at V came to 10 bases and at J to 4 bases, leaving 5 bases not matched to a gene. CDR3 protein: CAINGLAGYEQYF. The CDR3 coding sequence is TGTGCCATCAACGGACTAGCGGGGTACGAGCAGTACTTC.

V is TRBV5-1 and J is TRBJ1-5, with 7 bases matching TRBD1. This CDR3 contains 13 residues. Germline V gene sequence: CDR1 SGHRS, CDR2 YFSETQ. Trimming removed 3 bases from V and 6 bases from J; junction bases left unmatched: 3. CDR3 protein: CASSYRGGQPQHF. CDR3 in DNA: TGCGCCAGCAGCTACAGGGGCGGTCAGCCCCAGCATTTT.

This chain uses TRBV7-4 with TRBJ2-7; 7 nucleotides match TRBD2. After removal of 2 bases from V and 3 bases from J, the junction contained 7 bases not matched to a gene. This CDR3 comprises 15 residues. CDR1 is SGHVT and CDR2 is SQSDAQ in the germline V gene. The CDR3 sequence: CASSLRHLADYEQYF. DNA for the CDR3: TGTGCCAGCAGCTTACGCCACCTAGCGGACTACGAGCAGTACTTC.

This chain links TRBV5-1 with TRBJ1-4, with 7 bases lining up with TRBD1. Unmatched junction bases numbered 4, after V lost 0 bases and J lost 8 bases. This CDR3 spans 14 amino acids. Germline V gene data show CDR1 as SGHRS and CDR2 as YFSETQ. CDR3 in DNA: TGCGCCAGCAGCTTGGGACAGGGAGAAGAAAAACTGTTTTTT. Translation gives CASSLGQGEEKLFF.

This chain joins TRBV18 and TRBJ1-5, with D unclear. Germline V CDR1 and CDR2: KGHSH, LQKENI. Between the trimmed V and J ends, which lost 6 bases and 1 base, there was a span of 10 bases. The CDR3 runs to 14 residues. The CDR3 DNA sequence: TGTGCCAGCTCTTCACAGCACAGCAATCAGCCCCAGCATTTT. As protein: CASSSQHSNQPQHF.

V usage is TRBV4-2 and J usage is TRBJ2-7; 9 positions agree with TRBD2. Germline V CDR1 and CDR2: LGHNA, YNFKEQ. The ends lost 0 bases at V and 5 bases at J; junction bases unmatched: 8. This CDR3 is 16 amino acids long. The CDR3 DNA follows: TGTGCCAGCAGCCAAGATGAGCTAGCGGGATCCCACGAGCAGTACTTC. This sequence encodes CASSQDELAGSHEQYF.

The chain's CDR3 is CASIMTGGTEAFF. CDR3 sequence (DNA): TGTGCCAGTATCATGACAGGGGGTACTGAAGCTTTCTTT. J is TRBJ1-1 and V is TRBV19; 9 bases are shared with TRBD1. Germline V gene sequence: CDR1 LNHDA, CDR2 SQIVND (reference sequence). There are 13 residues in the CDR3. Unmatched junction bases numbered 5, after V lost 7 bases and J lost 5 bases. The complete variable domain, with remaining parts taken from reference TRBV19 and TRBJ1-1, reads DGGITQSPKYLFRKEGQNVTLSCEQNLNHDAMYWYRQDPGQGLRLIYYSQIVNDFQKGDIAEGYSVSREKKESFPLTVTSAQKNPTAFYLCASIMTGGTEAFFGQGTRLTVV.

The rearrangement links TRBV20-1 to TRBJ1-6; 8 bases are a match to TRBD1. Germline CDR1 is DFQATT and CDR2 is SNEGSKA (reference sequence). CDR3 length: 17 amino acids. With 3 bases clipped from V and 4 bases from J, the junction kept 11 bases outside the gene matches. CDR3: CSASFVSTGEYNSPLHF. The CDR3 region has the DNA TGCAGTGCTAGTTTCGTCTCGACAGGGGAGTATAATTCACCCCTCCACTTT.

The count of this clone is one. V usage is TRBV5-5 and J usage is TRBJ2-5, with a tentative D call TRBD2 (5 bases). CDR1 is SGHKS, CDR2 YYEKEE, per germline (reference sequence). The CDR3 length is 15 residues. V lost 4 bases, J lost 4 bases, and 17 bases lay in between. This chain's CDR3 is CASSLSGLGLETQYF. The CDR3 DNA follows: TGTGCCAGCAGCCTATCTGGACTGGGATTAGAGACCCAGTACTTC.

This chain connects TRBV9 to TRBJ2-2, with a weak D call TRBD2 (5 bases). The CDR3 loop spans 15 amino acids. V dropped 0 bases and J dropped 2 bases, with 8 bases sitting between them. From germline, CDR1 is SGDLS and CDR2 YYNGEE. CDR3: CASSVVGVNTGELFF. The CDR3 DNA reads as TGTGCCAGCAGCGTAGTCGGGGTCAACACCGGGGAGCTGTTTTTT. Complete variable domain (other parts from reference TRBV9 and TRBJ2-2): DSGVTQTPKHLITATGQRVTLRCSPRSGDLSVYWYQQSLDQGLQFLIQYYNGEERAKGNILERFSAQQFPDLHSELNLSSLELGDSALYFCASSVVGVNTGELFFGEGSRLTVL.

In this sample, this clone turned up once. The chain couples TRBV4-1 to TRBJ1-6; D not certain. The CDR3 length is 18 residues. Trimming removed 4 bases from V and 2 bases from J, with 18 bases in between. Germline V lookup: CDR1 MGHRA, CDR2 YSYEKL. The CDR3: CASSPLGQAGTYNSPLHF. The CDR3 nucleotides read TGCGCCAGCAGCCCCCTTGGCCAGGCCGGGACCTATAATTCACCCCTCCACTTT.